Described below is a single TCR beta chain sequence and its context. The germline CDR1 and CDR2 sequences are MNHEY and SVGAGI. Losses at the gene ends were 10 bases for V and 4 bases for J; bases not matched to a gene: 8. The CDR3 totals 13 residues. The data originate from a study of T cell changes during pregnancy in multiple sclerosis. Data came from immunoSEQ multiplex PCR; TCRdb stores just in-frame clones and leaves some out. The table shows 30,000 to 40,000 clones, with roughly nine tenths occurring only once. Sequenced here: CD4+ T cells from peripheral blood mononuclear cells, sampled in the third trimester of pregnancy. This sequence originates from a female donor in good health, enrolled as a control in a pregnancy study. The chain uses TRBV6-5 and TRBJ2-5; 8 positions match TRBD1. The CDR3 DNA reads TGTGCCACGACCATTACAGGGGGAGAGACCCAGTACTTC. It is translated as CATTITGGETQYF.